This TCR beta chain came from a study of blood T cell repertoires in COVID-19 (TCRdb year 2020). With regard to the full study: Samples from collaborators originated in the United States, Italy and Spain and spanned both the acute and convalescent phases of COVID-19. The material from the prospective study consisted of cDNA or gDNA derived from T cells, B-cell-depleted T cells, or PBMCs. The dataset comprised deeply sampled blood TCRbeta repertoires from subjects exposed to, actively infected with, or recovered from COVID-19. The repertoires were released in a freely available public database meant as a resource for research on the immune response to SARS-CoV-2. The samples were drawn from two sources: the first 160 participants of the ongoing ImmuneRACE study, and 1,000 to 1,500 subjects contributed by 6 global collaborators. Nearly every sample came with metadata listing a de-identified subject ID, COVID-19 status, age in years and sex. Where available, HLA class I and class II types were obtained from metadata supplied by the sample provider rather than from assay-based typing.

At the junction V is shortened by 8 bases and J by 1 base, with 8 bases in between. Measured from the cysteine to the phenylalanine, the CDR3 is 12 residues long. The sequence is cut down to CDR3 DNA, 36 bases in frame from base 1. Reading the germline V gene gives CDR1 ENHRY and CDR2 SYGVKD. In the prospective study, participants were roughly 18 to 90 years old, resided in around 25 geographic areas of the United States, and were enrolled through a virtual design. To assign participants to cohorts, the prospective study relied on clinical history that participants themselves reported in a screening survey and a study questionnaire. Recovered participants in ImmuneRACE Cohort 3 were defined as having two consecutive negative NP/OP PCR tests, clearance from a healthcare professional, or resolution of symptoms. Mobile phlebotomists in the prospective study collected whole blood, serum and a nasopharyngeal or oropharyngeal swab from every participant. Over an approximately 2-month period, participants in the prospective study had the option of providing additional blood draws and questionnaires. Blood samples from the prospective study were shipped frozen or at room temperature prior to DNA extraction.

Broader findings and caveats from the paper: The quantity of clinical and demographic metadata differed by source and by participant and was supplied without curation.

About this clone itself: The antigen this receptor binds is unknown. No base-level quality is on record; no much larger clone is a single base apart.

The immunoSEQ Assay, a bias-controlled multiplex PCR, was used to amplify TCRbeta CDR3 regions from genomic DNA. The published analysis was carried out like this. Nucleated cell counts per sample were estimated from amplification of reference gene primers within the assay. To quantify the absolute abundance of each unique TCRbeta CDR3 rearrangement, sequence reads were collapsed and filtered. Productive Simpson clonality was computed per sample as the square root of Simpson's diversity index over productive rearrangements. TCRdb's version of the immuneACCESS table is confined to in-frame rearrangements and falls short of the full clone set. An unresolved V gene accounts for under half of the shortfall where checked; the remainder is of unknown origin. Clone size and the V and J calls come from that table; the DNA yielded D and trimming. Counted in this sample were approximately 280,000 clones; approximately 86% of them appeared once. The top ten clonotypes cover about 2.6% of the sample.

The source of this sequence is a young woman who had recovered from COVID-19. Input material: PBMCs or T cells enriched from blood (not recorded which). The V and J genes are TRBV10-3 and TRBJ1-1; no D gene is confidently identified. The CDR3 reads CAIGRSNTEAFF. The DNA reads as follows: TGTGCCATCGGGCGATCGAACACTGAAGCTTTCTTT.